This entry lists 20 T cell receptor beta chains sequenced from one sample in a study of blood T cell repertoires in COVID-19. Data came from immunoSEQ multiplex PCR; TCRdb stores just in-frame clones and leaves some out. The sample shows some 220,000 clones, about 87% of them seen only once. The sequenced sample consisted of PBMCs or T cells enriched from blood (not recorded which). Source of these receptors: a young woman who had recovered from COVID-19.

The chain joins TRBV10-3 to TRBJ2-3, with D possibly TRBD1 on 6 matching bases. CDR3 length: 16 amino acids. Germline assignment: CDR1 ENHRY and CDR2 SYGVKD. Trimming left V 4 bases short and J 5 bases short, with 19 bases between. CDR3 in amino acids: CAISGRQVDGGDTQYF. The CDR3 DNA reads as TGTGCCATCAGTGGTCGACAGGTTGACGGTGGAGATACGCAGTATTTT.

The chain carries TRBV9 and TRBJ2-1; D remains ambiguous. The CDR3 is 16 residues long. Trimming took 2 bases from V and 3 from J, leaving 15 bases between them. Germline CDR1 SGDLS, CDR2 YYNGEE. CDR3 loop: CASSVSVRQYYNEQFF. Written as DNA, the CDR3 is TGTGCCAGCAGCGTCAGCGTACGGCAATACTACAATGAGCAGTTCTTC.

The chain links TRBV11-2 to TRBJ1-2; D is uncertain. Germline lookup yields CDR1 SGHAT and CDR2 FQNNGV. V was cut by 0 bases and J by 2 bases, with 7 bases left in between. The length of the CDR3 is 14 residues. The CDR3 reads CASSLDRLNYGYTF. CDR3 nucleotides: TGTGCCAGCAGCTTAGATAGACTAAACTATGGCTACACCTTC.

The chain recombines TRBV5-4 with TRBJ2-3; TRBD2 matches at 11 bases. J lost 7 bases, V lost 2 bases, and 9 bases had no gene match. The CDR3 is 16 residues long. The germline V gene has CDR1 SGHNT and CDR2 YYREEE (reference sequence). This CDR3 reads CASSFPISGGEYTQYF. DNA for the CDR3: TGTGCCAGCAGCTTCCCTATTAGCGGGGGGGAATATACGCAGTATTTT.

The chain combines TRBV2 with TRBJ2-2; 7 bases align to TRBD1. Germline V gene lookup returns CDR1 SNHLY and CDR2 FYNNEI. The V and J ends lost 6 bases and 3 bases, in that order; junction bases with no gene match: 7. The CDR3 is 15 residues long. Here the CDR3 reads CASRETGRDTGELFF. DNA for the CDR3: TGTGCCAGCAGGGAGACAGGGCGGGACACCGGGGAGCTGTTTTTT.

The chain has TRBV19 and TRBJ1-1; maybe TRBD1 (5 bases). The CDR3 has 19 amino acids. CDR1 and CDR2 from the germline V gene are LNHDA and SQIVND (reference sequence). V gave up 0 bases and J gave up 0 bases, with 20 bases separating them. The CDR3: CASSIDRSGRERVNTEAFF. The DNA for the CDR3 is TGTGCCAGTAGTATAGATCGGTCGGGCAGGGAAAGGGTGAACACTGAAGCTTTCTTT. Filled out from reference TRBV19 and TRBJ1-1, the complete variable domain reads DGGITQSPKYLFRKEGQNVTLSCEQNLNHDAMYWYRQDPGQGLRLIYYSQIVNDFQKGDIAEGYSVSREKKESFPLTVTSAQKNPTAFYLCASSIDRSGRERVNTEAFFGQGTRLTVV.

This clone was counted between two and nine times. The chain employs TRBV25-1 and TRBJ2-1; 7 positions match TRBD1. The ends lost 4 bases at V and 4 bases at J; junction bases unmatched: 7. The CDR3 runs 15 residues. From germline, CDR1 is MGHDK and CDR2 SYGVNS. CDR3 in DNA: TGTGCCAGCAGTGTAGGGGACAGACCGTACAATGAGCAGTTCTTC. Translation gives CASSVGDRPYNEQFF.

This clone was seen only a few times. The chain joins TRBV27 to TRBJ2-7; 13 bases line up with TRBD2. The CDR3 totals 16 residues. Per the germline V gene, CDR1 is MNHEY and CDR2 is SMNVEV (reference sequence). Trimming removed 6 bases from V and 2 bases from J; junction bases left unmatched: 7. The CDR3 DNA sequence: TGTGCCAGCAGCCCCGGACTAGCGGGGGCCGCCTACGAGCAGTACTTC. Its translation: CASSPGLAGAAYEQYF.

In DNA form, the CDR3 reads TGTGCCAGCAGCCCCGGAATAGTAGGGGAAGGTTACGAGCAGTACTTC. This translates into CASSPGIVGEGYEQYF. V gene TRBV7-2 combines with J gene TRBJ2-7; perhaps TRBD1 as D (5 bases). CDR1 is SGHTA and CDR2 is FQGNSA in the germline V gene. The CDR3 length is 16 residues. The V gene lost 5 bases and the J gene lost 4 bases, with 21 bases spanning the gap.

The genes are TRBV25-1 and TRBJ2-7; D unclear. V dropped 2 bases and J dropped 5 bases, with 4 bases sitting between them. The germline gives CDR1 MGHDK, CDR2 SYGVNS. CDR3 size: 11 residues. The CDR3 here is CASSEANEQYF. The CDR3 DNA reads as TGTGCCAGCAGTGAAGCGAACGAGCAGTACTTC.

The chain carries TRBV4-3 and TRBJ1-2; 7 positions agree with TRBD1. V shed 1 base, J shed 2 bases, and the junction held 10 bases outside the gene matches. The CDR3 sequence is 17 residues long. Germline V CDR1 and CDR2: LGHNA, YSLEER. The CDR3 region has the DNA TGCGCCAGCAGCCAAGGTTCACCGGGACAGCTAAACTATGGCTACACCTTC. Translation gives CASSQGSPGQLNYGYTF.

This clone was detected only once. The conserved phenylalanine or tryptophan normally closing the CDR3 is absent here, so this likely arose from a read error. No DNA is shown, since the ends of the CDR3 on it are uncertain; the CDR3 is the one TCRdb lists. The chain recombines TRBV14 with TRBJ2-7; TRBD1 is the table's D call, not checked against the DNA. Including both end residues, the CDR3 is 10 amino acids long. The germline V gene has CDR1 SGHDN and CDR2 FVKESK. CDR3 loop: CASSPRKGLD.

The chain joins TRBV7-3 to TRBJ1-6; the D gene is possibly TRBD1 (5 bases). Germline assignment: CDR1 SGHTA and CDR2 FQGTGA. V was shortened by 5 bases and J by 5 bases, with 16 bases between the two germline ends. This CDR3 comprises 16 residues. The CDR3 here is CASSPTLGGDNSPLHF. CDR3 sequence (DNA): TGTGCCAGCAGCCCCACGCTGGGGGGGGATAATTCACCCCTCCACTTT.

The chain employs TRBV15 and TRBJ1-6, with a weak D call TRBD1 (5 bases). The CDR3 has 15 amino acids. Looked up from germline, CDR1 is LNHNV and CDR2 is YYDKDF (reference sequence). Trimming took 0 bases from V and 7 from J, leaving 10 bases between them. CDR3 DNA sequence: TGTGCCACCAGCAGAGAATGGGGGGTAAATTCACCCCTCCACTTT. It is translated as CATSREWGVNSPLHF.

The J gene is TRBJ1-2, the V gene TRBV7-8, with TRBD1 matching 11 bases. V gave up 5 bases and J gave up 6 bases; unmatched junction bases: 8. The CDR3 has 15 amino acids. Germline-derived CDR1 and CDR2 are SGHVS and FQNEAQ. The CDR3 here is CASSPRDRGWDGYTF. The DNA of the CDR3 is TGTGCCAGCAGCCCGCGGGACAGGGGGTGGGATGGCTACACCTTC.

This chain uses TRBV12-3 or TRBV12-4 with TRBJ1-5; 9 nucleotides align to TRBD1. The CDR3 has 13 residues. The J segment lost 5 bases and the V segment lost 8 bases, leaving 4 bases of the junction unmatched. This CDR3 reads CASQTGGDQPQHF. CDR3 coding DNA: TGTGCCAGCCAGACAGGGGGGGATCAGCCCCAGCATTTT.

This chain connects TRBV19 to TRBJ1-4, with a weak D call TRBD1 (5 bases). The CDR3 totals 15 residues. The germline V gene has CDR1 LNHDA and CDR2 SQIVND (reference sequence). V lost 5 bases and J lost 0, with 10 bases in between. The CDR3 coding sequence is TGTGCCAGTAGTGGTAGGGACTCAACTAATGAAAAACTGTTTTTT. Translation: CASSGRDSTNEKLFF.

This clone has more than one count but fewer than ten. V and J are TRBV3-1 (or the pseudogene TRBV3-2) and TRBJ2-6; no definite D call. The CDR3 spans 15 residues. V lost 2 bases, J lost 0 bases, and 5 bases lay in between. The germline V gene has CDR1 LGHDT and CDR2 YNNKEL (reference sequence). This chain's CDR3 is CASSQMSSGANVLTF. The CDR3 DNA follows: TGTGCCAGCAGCCAAATGAGCTCTGGGGCCAACGTCCTGACTTTC.

The genes are TRBV29-1 and TRBJ2-7; a weak D match, TRBD2 (5 bases). The V end lost 4 bases, the J end lost 0 bases, and 10 bases lay between the germline ends. Germline CDR1 and CDR2: SQVTM and ANQGSEA. The CDR3 loop spans 13 amino acids. The CDR3 bases are TGCAGCGTTGTAGCGCCAGTCTCCTACGAGCAGTACTTC. Amino acids: CSVVAPVSYEQYF.

This clone was detected only a few times. In DNA, the CDR3 is TGTGCCAACGGACAGTTTCTGGGGTCACCCCTCCACTTT. This translates into CANGQFLGSPLHF. This sequence joins TRBV6-5 and TRBJ1-6; perhaps TRBD1 as D (6 bases). Deletions cut 10 bases from V and 10 bases from J, with 17 bases between. This CDR3 spans 13 amino acids. Germline V gene data show CDR1 as MNHEY and CDR2 as SVGAGI.